These T cell receptor beta chains were read from a single sample in a study of immune evolution from preneoplasia to lung adenocarcinoma. TCRdb's copy holds only in-frame clones and misses some; the assay was immunoSEQ multiplex PCR. The data show 10,000 or so clones, with over 60% seen just once and around 5% held by the top ten. The sample taken for sequencing was FFPE minimally invasive lung adenocarcinoma tissue. Receptors were obtained from a person aged 70 to 85 with lung adenocarcinoma. Some clones in this sample may be carry-over from other donors' samples. Both conserved end residues are part of each CDR3. The D gene is left open where the match is weak. Only part of the rows carry a size: once, few, many, or a class if the clone is expanded.

d_call j_call v_call clone_size cdr3_aa cdr3_nt
TRBD2 TRBJ2-1 TRBV15 once CATSRGSGGAVPGNEQFF TGTGCCACCAGCAGGGGAAGCGGGGGGGCCGTTCCGGGCAATGAGCAGTTCTTC
. TRBJ1-3 TRBV6-1 few CASSESGNTIYF TGTGCCAGCAGCGAATCTGGAAACACCATATATTTT
TRBD1 TRBJ1-2 TRBV7-9 . CASSYDRADGYTF TGTGCCAGCAGTTACGACAGGGCGGATGGCTACACCTTC
. TRBJ2-1 TRBV10-3 . CAISRANNEQFF TGTGCCATCAGCCGAGCCAACAATGAGCAGTTCTTC
. TRBJ2-1 TRBV5-4 few CASSLGGPVQIEQFF TGTGCCAGCAGCTTGGGCGGTCCAGTCCAAATTGAGCAGTTCTTC
TRBD2 TRBJ2-1 TRBV28 . CASSSSRGGSYNEQFF TGTGCCAGCAGTTCCAGTCGGGGGGGTTCCTACAATGAGCAGTTCTTC
. TRBJ1-5 TRBV6-1 . CASTTGGNQPQHF TGTGCCAGCACTACCGGTGGAAATCAGCCCCAGCATTTT
. TRBJ2-7 TRBV14 once CASSQGYEQYF TGTGCCAGCAGCCAGGGTTACGAGCAGTACTTC
TRBD2 TRBJ2-6 TRBV23-1 . CAVRLTGKTSGSGANVLTF TGCGCCGTCAGATTGACAGGAAAGACTAGCGGGAGTGGGGCCAACGTCCTGACTTTC
. TRBJ2-7 TRBV30 . CACSPGSEQYF TGTGCCTGTTCCCCAGGTTCCGAGCAGTACTTC
. TRBJ1-6 TRBV27 . CASSRPGDSPLHF TGTGCCAGCAGTCGCCCGGGGGATTCACCCCTCCACTTT
TRBD2 TRBJ2-2 TRBV15 . CATSRDTSGGAGELFF TGTGCCACCAGCAGAGATACCAGCGGGGGGGCCGGGGAGCTGTTTTTT
. TRBJ1-1 TRBV2 few CASRWGAEAFF TGTGCCAGCAGGTGGGGGGCTGAAGCTTTCTTT
. TRBJ1-2 TRBV15 . CATSRDRQYGYTF TGTGCCACCAGCAGAGATCGGCAATATGGCTACACCTTC
TRBD1 TRBJ1-6 TRBV10-2 . CASSVTTGANSPLHF TGCGCCAGCAGTGTGACGACAGGGGCCAATTCACCCCTCCACTTT
. TRBJ1-2 TRBV28 . CASRRRGTYGYTF TGTGCCAGCCGGCGGAGGGGGACGTATGGCTACACCTTC
. TRBJ2-5 TRBV6-5 . CATGGRGQETQYF TGTGCCACCGGCGGTCGGGGTCAAGAGACCCAGTACTTC
. TRBJ1-1 TRBV5-6 few CASTRGQTNTEAFF TGTGCCAGCACCCGAGGACAGACGAACACTGAAGCTTTCTTT
. TRBJ2-7 TRBV28 . CASSQPPTPYEQYF TGTGCCAGCAGTCAACCACCAACTCCCTACGAGCAGTACTTC
. TRBJ1-4 TRBV5-5 . CASSYQMAGGNEKLFF TGTGCCAGCAGCTACCAGATGGCAGGCGGAAATGAAAAACTGTTTTTT
. TRBJ2-3 TRBV7-3 . CASSLSRAENTQYF TGTGCCAGCAGCTTGTCCAGGGCCGAGAATACGCAGTATTTT
. TRBJ2-2 TRBV28 once CVIRGAGRTGELFF TGTGTTATCCGGGGGGCGGGTAGAACCGGGGAGCTGTTTTTT
. TRBJ2-5 TRBV5-1 once CASSPGETQYF TGCGCCAGCAGCCCTGGAGAGACCCAGTACTTC
TRBD2 TRBJ2-2 TRBV11-3 . CASSLLAGVTGELFF TGTGCCAGCAGCTTACTAGCGGGGGTCACCGGGGAGCTGTTTTTT
TRBD2 TRBJ2-1 TRBV4-2 . CASCIAGGPGEQFF TGTGCCAGCTGTATAGCGGGAGGGCCTGGTGAGCAGTTCTTC
. TRBJ2-5 TRBV18 . CASSLVQQETQYF TGTGCCAGCTCACTTGTTCAACAAGAGACCCAGTACTTC
. TRBJ1-2 TRBV5-8 . CASSLRGSGGYTF TGTGCCAGCAGCTTGAGAGGCTCCGGGGGCTACACCTTC
TRBD1 TRBJ2-3 TRBV2 . CASSGGTGAHLTQYF TGTGCCAGCAGTGGGGGGACAGGGGCCCATCTGACGCAGTATTTT
. TRBJ1-4 TRBV7-6 . CASSLDGNNEKLFF TGTGCCAGCAGCTTAGACGGCAATAATGAAAAACTGTTTTTT
TRBD1 TRBJ1-2 TRBV29-1 . CSVERQGVTGYTF TGCAGCGTTGAAAGACAGGGGGTAACTGGCTACACCTTC
. TRBJ1-6 TRBV28 . CASSWQGGYSPLHF TGTGCCAGCAGTTGGCAGGGAGGATACTCACCCCTCCACTTT
. TRBJ1-1 TRBV29-1 . CSVGDTEAFF TGCAGCGTCGGTGACACTGAAGCTTTCTTT
. TRBJ2-5 TRBV25-1 . CASSEPARYQETQYF TGTGCCAGCAGTGAGCCCGCGAGGTACCAAGAGACCCAGTACTTC
. TRBJ2-5 TRBV2 . CASSATQETQYF TGTGCCAGCAGTGCGACCCAAGAGACCCAGTACTTC
. TRBJ2-1 TRBV30 . CAWVGAVKEQFF TGTGCCTGGGTCGGGGCCGTTAAGGAGCAGTTCTTC
TRBD2 TRBJ2-1 TRBV30 . CAWSGLRLAEHNEQFF TGTGCCTGGAGTGGGTTGAGACTAGCGGAGCACAATGAGCAGTTCTTC
. TRBJ2-1 TRBV21-1 . CASSKAGRSSYNEQFF TGTGCCAGCAGCAAAGCGGGCCGAAGCTCCTACAATGAGCAGTTCTTC
. TRBJ1-1 TRBV6-5 . CASGRLRSTEAFF TGTGCCAGCGGTAGGTTACGGAGCACTGAAGCTTTCTTT
. TRBJ1-2 TRBV7-8 . CASSLQGSPYGYTF TGTGCCAGCAGCTTACAGGGCTCGCCCTATGGCTACACCTTC
. TRBJ1-5 TRBV2 . CASRDAGKGQPQHF TGTGCCAGCAGGGACGCTGGGAAGGGTCAGCCCCAGCATTTT
. TRBJ1-1 TRBV18 few CASTGEGGGTEAFF TGTGCCAGCACCGGAGAGGGAGGGGGCACTGAAGCTTTCTTT
. TRBJ1-1 TRBV7-9 . CASSNSENTEAFF TGTGCCAGCAGCAACAGTGAGAACACTGAAGCTTTCTTT
TRBD2 TRBJ2-1 TRBV4-1 . CASSLAGEDNEQFF TGCGCCAGCAGCCTAGCGGGAGAGGACAATGAGCAGTTCTTC
. TRBJ1-5 TRBV28 . CASSLGHWYSNQPQHF TGTGCCAGCAGTTTGGGACATTGGTATAGCAATCAGCCCCAGCATTTT
. TRBJ2-1 TRBV11-3 . CASSSWDNEQFF TGTGCCAGCAGCTCCTGGGACAATGAGCAGTTCTTC
. TRBJ2-3 TRBV6-6 . CASSPDRVTDTQYF TGTGCCAGCAGTCCAGACAGAGTCACAGATACGCAGTATTTT
. TRBJ2-2 TRBV25-1 . CASSPDAGELFF TGTGCCAGCAGCCCGGATGCCGGGGAGCTGTTTTTT
. TRBJ2-5 TRBV10-2 . CASSESGGGTETQYF TGCGCCAGCAGTGAGTCGGGGGGGGGCACAGAGACCCAGTACTTC
. TRBJ2-5 TRBV13 . CASSSGGVIEETQYF TGTGCCAGCAGCTCGGGCGGGGTCATAGAAGAGACTCAGTACTTC
TRBD1 TRBJ1-1 TRBV29-1 . CSVTGGVNTEAFF TGCAGCGTAACAGGGGGCGTGAACACTGAAGCTTTCTTT
. TRBJ2-1 TRBV15 . CATSRGESDEQFF TGTGCCACCAGCAGGGGAGAGTCGGATGAGCAGTTCTTC
TRBD2 TRBJ2-3 TRBV13 . CASSSWGLAGGMISRTDTQYF TGTGCCAGCAGTTCGTGGGGACTAGCGGGGGGGATGATTTCTAGAACAGATACGCAGTATTTT
. TRBJ1-1 TRBV15 few CATSRELVFF TGTGCCACCAGCAGAGAACTAGTGTTCTTT